These 17 T cell receptor beta chains came from one sample sequenced in a study of cytomegalovirus exposure and HLA in healthy donors (dated by TCRdb to the late 2010s). Library preparation employed the immunoSEQ multiplex PCR assay. For the multiplex PCR, a mixture combining 60 forward primers for TCR Vbeta segments and 13 reverse primers for TCR Jbeta segments was used. TCRdb took over this immuneACCESS table, retaining in-frame rearrangements with V and J assigned. Such tables are incomplete; in checked studies, under half of the missing clones stem from an unresolved V gene, and the remainder is unexplained. The sample's records list approximately 110,000 clones. Clones ranked in the top ten supply 0.59% of the sample. Material for sequencing was PBMCs. The receptors derive from a man in his fifties in good health and CMV-seronegative.

V gene TRBV5-1 combines with J gene TRBJ2-1; TRBD2 aligns across 10 bases. The CDR3 runs to 17 residues. With 4 bases clipped from V and 4 bases from J, the junction kept 11 bases outside the gene matches. The germline V gene has CDR1 SGHRS and CDR2 YFSETQ. The CDR3 nucleotides are TGCGCCAGCAGCGGTGGAGCGGGACTAGCGCAATACAATGAGCAGTTCTTC. It encodes CASSGGAGLAQYNEQFF.

The genes are TRBV7-2 and TRBJ2-4, with 7 bases aligning to TRBD1. The germline V gene encodes CDR1 SGHTA and CDR2 FQGNSA. The CDR3 consists of 13 residues. Trimming cost V 4 bases and J 4 bases; bases outside gene matches: 1. CDR3 sequence (DNA): TGTGCCAGCAGCTCAGGGGGTAAAAACATTCAGTACTTC. This codes for CASSSGGKNIQYF. Variable domain in full (rest from reference TRBV7-2 and TRBJ2-4): GAGVSQSPSNKVTEKGKDVELRCDPISGHTALYWYRQSLGQGLEFLIYFQGNSAPDKSGLPSDRFSAERTGGSVSTLTIQRTQQEDSAVYLCASSSGGKNIQYFGAGTRLSVL.

The chain carries TRBV18 and TRBJ2-2; weak D call: TRBD2 (5 bases). Germline V gene lookup returns CDR1 KGHSH and CDR2 LQKENI. Trimming took off 3 bases at V and 5 bases at J, with 10 bases between the two ends. The CDR3 has 14 residues. CDR3 DNA sequence: TGTGCCAGCTCACCGTCCCGGGAAACCGGGGAGCTGTTTTTT. It yields the protein CASSPSRETGELFF.

The chain combines TRBV7-2 with TRBJ1-1; 9 bases match TRBD1. After removal of 8 bases from V and 7 bases from J, the junction contained 11 bases not matched to a gene. Germline V gives CDR1 SGHTA, CDR2 FQGNSA. The CDR3 totals 14 residues. The CDR3 DNA is TGTGCCAGCGGTGTGGACAGGGGCGCGGGTGAAGCTTTCTTT. It yields the protein CASGVDRGAGEAFF.

The chain joins TRBV15 to TRBJ1-1; D perhaps matches TRBD1 (6 bases). The CDR3 has 15 residues. Per the germline V gene, CDR1 is LNHNV and CDR2 is YYDKDF (reference sequence). The germline V and J ends were trimmed by 4 bases and 4 bases, with 16 bases remaining between them. The chain's CDR3 is CATSTLLGGGTEAFF. In nucleotides, the CDR3 is TGTGCCACCAGCACCCTCTTGGGAGGGGGCACTGAAGCTTTCTTT. Supplemented by reference TRBV15 and TRBJ1-1, the full variable domain reads DAMVIQNPRYQVTQFGKPVTLSCSQTLNHNVMYWYQQKSSQAPKLLFHYYDKDFNNEADTPDNFQSRRPNTSFCFLDIRSPGLGDTAMYLCATSTLLGGGTEAFFGQGTRLTVV.

The chain carries TRBV5-1 and TRBJ2-5; 12 nucleotides line up with TRBD1. CDR1 and CDR2 (germline): SGHRS, YFSETQ. J was trimmed by 4 bases and V by 4 bases; bases with no gene match: 2. The CDR3 is made up of 14 amino acids. CDR3 amino acids: CASSGDRGRETQYF. CDR3 coding DNA: TGCGCCAGCAGCGGGGACAGGGGGCGAGAGACCCAGTACTTC.

This chain connects TRBV6-5 to TRBJ2-7; the match to TRBD2 covers 9 bases. After removal of 6 bases from V and 2 bases from J, the junction contained 2 bases not matched to a gene. In germline, CDR1 is MNHEY, CDR2 SVGAGI. The CDR3 covers 13 residues. The CDR3 DNA sequence: TGTGCCAGCAGGGCTAGCGGGGCCTACGAGCAGTACTTC. Translation gives CASRASGAYEQYF.

The chain has TRBV10-3 and TRBJ1-1; D gene ambiguous. Trimming removed 6 bases from V and 11 bases from J, with 16 bases in between. The CDR3 consists of 12 residues. Germline assignment: CDR1 ENHRY and CDR2 SYGVKD. DNA of the CDR3: TGTGCCATCAGGACTCGGACTTCCCGCGCTTTCTTT. This codes for CAIRTRTSRAFF.

The V and J genes are TRBV18 and TRBJ1-2, with 11 bases lining up with TRBD1. V was clipped by 6 bases and J by 6 bases; unmatched bases: 6. The CDR3 contains 14 residues. CDR1 is KGHSH and CDR2 is LQKENI in the germline V gene. The CDR3 here is CASSWDRGNDGYTF. The CDR3, as DNA: TGTGCCAGCTCTTGGGACAGGGGGAACGATGGCTACACCTTC. The entire variable domain, with the rest obtained from reference TRBV18 and TRBJ1-2, is as follows: NAGVMQNPRHLVRRRGQEARLRCSPMKGHSHVYWYRQLPEEGLKFMVYLQKENIIDESGMPKERFSAEFPKEGPSILRIQQVVRGDSAAYFCASSWDRGNDGYTFGSGTRLTVV.

The chain recombines TRBV6-6 with TRBJ1-1; D unclear. Deletions cut 3 bases from V and 0 bases from J, with 8 bases between. Germline V gives CDR1 MNHNY, CDR2 SVGAGI (reference sequence). The CDR3 has 14 amino acids. CDR3 in amino acids: CASSYPVLNTEAFF. In DNA form, the CDR3 reads TGTGCCAGCAGTTATCCCGTATTGAACACTGAAGCTTTCTTT.

Note on this clone: Mismatch with germline at one junction end may stem from a read error. V and J are TRBV9 and TRBJ1-1; TRBD1 aligns across 7 bases. The CDR3 extends over 16 amino acids. Germline V CDR1 and CDR2: SGDLS, YYNGEE. The CDR3 region is CASSMLGDSWNAEAFF. CDR3 in DNA: TGTGCCAGCAGCATGCTTGGGGACAGTTGGAACGCTGAAGCTTTCTTT.

This sequence joins TRBV15 and TRBJ1-2; no clear D gene. This CDR3 has 14 residues. In germline, CDR1 is LNHNV, CDR2 YYDKDF (reference sequence). The V and J ends lost 1 base and 4 bases respectively, with 10 bases between them. CDR3 loop: CATSRGGQTYGYTF. The CDR3 DNA reads as TGTGCCACCAGCAGAGGAGGGCAGACCTATGGCTACACCTTC.

The chain uses TRBV27 and TRBJ2-1; 13 nucleotides align to TRBD2. This CDR3 spans 15 amino acids. With V trimmed by 6 bases and J by 6 bases, 5 bases remained unmatched. Germline V gene data show CDR1 as MNHEY and CDR2 as SMNVEV (reference sequence). The DNA for the CDR3 is TGTGCCAGCAGCATGGGACTAGCGGGAACCAATGAGCAGTTCTTC. Translated: CASSMGLAGTNEQFF.

The chain combines TRBV18 with TRBJ1-1, with 8 bases lining up with TRBD1. With V trimmed by 6 bases and J by 4 bases, 10 bases remained unmatched. The V gene's germline CDR1 is KGHSH and CDR2 LQKENI. The CDR3 has 15 residues. The CDR3 DNA reads as TGTGCCAGCTCGCCGGACAGGGTTAGATCCACTGAAGCTTTCTTT. Translating gives CASSPDRVRSTEAFF.

V usage is TRBV4-3 and J usage is TRBJ1-2; 8 bases are a match to TRBD1. Germline V gives CDR1 LGHNA, CDR2 YSLEER. The CDR3 extends over 15 amino acids. The junction had 11 bases not matched to a gene; V was cut back by 3 bases and J by 8 bases. CDR3 sequence: CASSQRTGQGVGYTF. In DNA, the CDR3 is TGCGCCAGCAGCCAGCGGACAGGGCAAGGGGTGGGCTACACCTTC.

V and J are TRBV4-3 and TRBJ1-5, with unresolved D. The CDR3 has 13 residues. CDR1 is LGHNA and CDR2 is YSLEER in the germline V gene. V was cut by 1 base and J by 5 bases, with 6 bases left in between. DNA for the CDR3: TGCGCCAGCAGCCAAGGTAGTTATCAGCCCCAGCATTTT. Amino acid sequence: CASSQGSYQPQHF.

This chain uses TRBV7-2 with TRBJ1-2; 7 bases line up with TRBD1. V was clipped by 5 bases and J by 3 bases; unmatched bases: 9. CDR3 size: 15 residues. Per germline, CDR1 SGHTA and CDR2 FQGNSA. The CDR3 reads CASSVSGQTYYGYTF. In nucleotides, the CDR3 is TGTGCCAGCAGCGTATCGGGACAGACATACTATGGCTACACCTTC.